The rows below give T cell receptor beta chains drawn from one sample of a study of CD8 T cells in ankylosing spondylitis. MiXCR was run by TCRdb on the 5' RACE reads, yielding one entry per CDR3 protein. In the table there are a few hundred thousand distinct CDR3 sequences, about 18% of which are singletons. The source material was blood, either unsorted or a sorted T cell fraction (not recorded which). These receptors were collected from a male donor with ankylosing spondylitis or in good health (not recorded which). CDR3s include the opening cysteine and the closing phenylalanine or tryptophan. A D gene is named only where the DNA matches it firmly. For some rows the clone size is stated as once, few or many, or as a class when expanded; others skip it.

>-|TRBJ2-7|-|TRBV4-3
TGCGCCAGCAGCCAAGAATTCCGGGGGTCCTACGAGCAGTACTTC
CASSQEFRGSYEQYF
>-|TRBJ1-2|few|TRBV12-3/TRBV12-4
TGTGCCAGCAGTAGTTGGACCTCTAACTATGGCTACACCTTC
CASSSWTSNYGYTF
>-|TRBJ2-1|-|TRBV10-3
TGTGCCATCAGTGCGATACCCTCTGAGGATGAGCAGTTCTTC
CAISAIPSEDEQFF
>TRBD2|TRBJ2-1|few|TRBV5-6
TGTGCCAGCAGCACGGCCGGACTAGCGGACAATGAGCAGTTCTTC
CASSTAGLADNEQFF
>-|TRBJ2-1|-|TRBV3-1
TGTGCCAGCAGCCAAGATCCTCGGGCCCGCTACAATGAGCAGTTCTTC
CASSQDPRARYNEQFF
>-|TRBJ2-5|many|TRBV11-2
TGTGCCAGCAGGCAGACAGCGGGGACCCAGTACTTC
CASRQTAGTQYF
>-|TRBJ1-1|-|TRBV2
TGTGCAACGGGGGCCGGAGCTTTCTTT
CATGAGAFF
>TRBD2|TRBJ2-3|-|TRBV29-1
TGCAGCGAAGGGACTAGCGAATCAGATACGCAGTATTTT
CSEGTSESDTQYF
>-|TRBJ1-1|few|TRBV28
TGTGCCAGCAGTTTTCGGGCGGGCGGCACTGAAGCTTTCTTT
CASSFRAGGTEAFF
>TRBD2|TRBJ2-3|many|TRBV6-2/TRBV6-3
TGTGCCAGCAGCCCCCTGGGACTAGCGGGAGGCACAGATACGCAGTATTTT
CASSPLGLAGGTDTQYF
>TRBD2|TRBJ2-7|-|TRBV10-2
TGCGCCAGCAGTGAGAGACTAGCGGGAGCCTACGAGCAGTACTTC
CASSERLAGAYEQYF
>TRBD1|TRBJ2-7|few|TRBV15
TGTGCCACCAGCAGAGCCCCGGGACAGTCCTACGAGCAGTACTTC
CATSRAPGQSYEQYF
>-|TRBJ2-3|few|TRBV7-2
TGTGCCAGCAGCTGGGTAGCCACAGATACGCAGTATTTT
CASSWVATDTQYF
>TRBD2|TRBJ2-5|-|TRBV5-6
TGTGCCAGCAGAAAGGGACTAGCGGAAGAGACCCAGTACTTC
CASRKGLAEETQYF
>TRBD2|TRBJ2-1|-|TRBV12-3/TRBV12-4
TGTGCCAGCGCGCGGGGGGTGGGGAATGAGCAGTTCTTC
CASARGVGNEQFF
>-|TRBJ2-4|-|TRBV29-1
TGCAGCGTTGACGGGTTAGCCAAAAACATTCAGTACTTC
CSVDGLAKNIQYF
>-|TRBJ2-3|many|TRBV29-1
TGCAGCGTGGCAAGGTTCACAGATACGCAGTATTTT
CSVARFTDTQYF
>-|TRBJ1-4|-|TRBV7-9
TGTGCCAGCAGCTTAGATGGTTGGAATGAAAAACTGTTTTTT
CASSLDGWNEKLFF
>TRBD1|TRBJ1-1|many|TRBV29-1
TGCAGCGTTGAACAACAGGGGCAGGAAACTGAAGCTTTCTTT
CSVEQQGQETEAFF
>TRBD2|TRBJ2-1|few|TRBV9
TGTGCCAGCAGCGTAGAGCGGGAGCTCTACAATGAGCAGTTCTTC
CASSVERELYNEQFF
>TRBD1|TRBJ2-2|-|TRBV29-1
TGCAGCGTTCAGGGGGCGACCGGGGAGCTGTTTTTT
CSVQGATGELFF
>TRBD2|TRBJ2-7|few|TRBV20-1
TGCAGTGCTAGAGTACGGACTAGCGGGGGCTCCTACGAGCAGTACTTC
CSARVRTSGGSYEQYF
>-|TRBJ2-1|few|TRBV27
TGTGCCAGCAGTTTTACCGGAGACTACAATGAGCAGTTCTTC
CASSFTGDYNEQFF
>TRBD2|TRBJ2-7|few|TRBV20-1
TGCAGTGCTAGACAAAGACTAGCGGGAGGACCCTACGAGCAGTACTTC
CSARQRLAGGPYEQYF
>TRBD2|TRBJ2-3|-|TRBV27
TGTGCCAGCAGTTTAATGACTAGCGGGAGTTCAGATACGCAGTATTTT
CASSLMTSGSSDTQYF
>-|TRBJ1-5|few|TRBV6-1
TGTGCCAGCAGTGCAACAGGGACCTATCAGCCCCAGCATTTT
CASSATGTYQPQHF
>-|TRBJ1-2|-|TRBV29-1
TGCAGCGTGACGGATGGAACAGGGAATGGCTACACCTTC
CSVTDGTGNGYTF
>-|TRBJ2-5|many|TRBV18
TGTGCCAGCTCACCACCGTATGAGGAGACCCAGTACTTC
CASSPPYEETQYF
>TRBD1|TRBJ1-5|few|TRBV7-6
TGTGCCAGCAGCTTAGATCCGGGACAGGCAAATCAGCCCCAGCATTTT
CASSLDPGQANQPQHF
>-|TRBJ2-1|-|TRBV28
TGTGCCAGCAGTAAGACTACATATGGAAACAATGAGCAGTTCTTC
CASSKTTYGNNEQFF
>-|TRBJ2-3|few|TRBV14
TGTGCCAGCAGCCCCACACCGAAGGCCACAGATACGCAGTATTTT
CASSPTPKATDTQYF
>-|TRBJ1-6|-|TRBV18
TGTGCCAGCTCACCCCTGGGGACCAGTGAGACCCTCCACTTT
CASSPLGTSETLHF
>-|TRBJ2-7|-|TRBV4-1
TGCGCCAGCAGTCAATTTACAGGGCCTCCCTACGAGCAGTACTTC
CASSQFTGPPYEQYF
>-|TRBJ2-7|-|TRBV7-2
TGTGCCAGCAGCTCACGGAGCACGCTGGAGTACTTC
CASSSRSTLEYF
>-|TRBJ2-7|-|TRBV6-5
TGTGCCAGCAGTTACTCGTACCAGGGCACCTACGAGCAGTACTTC
CASSYSYQGTYEQYF
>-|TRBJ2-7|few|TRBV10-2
TGCGCCAGCAGTGAGACCTACGAGCAGTACTTC
CASSETYEQYF
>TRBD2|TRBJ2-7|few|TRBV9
TGTGCCAGCAGCGTAGAGGCGGGAGGCTCCTACGAGCAGTACTTC
CASSVEAGGSYEQYF
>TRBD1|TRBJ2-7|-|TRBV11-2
TGTGCCAGCGACATCGGACAGGGGTGGTCCTACGAGCAGTACTTC
CASDIGQGWSYEQYF
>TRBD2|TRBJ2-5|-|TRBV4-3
TGCGCCAGCAGCCAAGAACTTCGGACTAGCGGGGAACAGACCCAGTACTTC
CASSQELRTSGEQTQYF
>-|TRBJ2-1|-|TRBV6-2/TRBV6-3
TGTGCCAGCAGTTACTCCTACGGCCTCGAGCAGTTCTTC
CASSYSYGLEQFF
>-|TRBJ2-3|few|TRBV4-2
TGTGCCAGCAGCCAGACCCAGGGGCGCAGCACAGATACGCAGTATTTT
CASSQTQGRSTDTQYF
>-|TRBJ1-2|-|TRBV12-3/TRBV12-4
TGTGCCAGCAGTCTGGGGACCTACACCTTC
CASSLGTYTF
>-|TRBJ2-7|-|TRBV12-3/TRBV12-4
TGTGCCAGCAGTTTACGGCTAGGCTACGAGCAGTACTTC
CASSLRLGYEQYF
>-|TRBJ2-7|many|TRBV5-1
TGCGCCAGCAGCTTGGCCGGGACGGTCTCCTACGAGCAGTACTTC
CASSLAGTVSYEQYF
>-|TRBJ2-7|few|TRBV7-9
TGTGCCAGCAGCCGCACGAGGGGGAGCTCCTACGAGCAGTACTTC
CASSRTRGSSYEQYF
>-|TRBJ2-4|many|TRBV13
TGTGCCAGCAGCTTAGAAGGTGGGAGTGGCAACATTCAGTACTTC
CASSLEGGSGNIQYF